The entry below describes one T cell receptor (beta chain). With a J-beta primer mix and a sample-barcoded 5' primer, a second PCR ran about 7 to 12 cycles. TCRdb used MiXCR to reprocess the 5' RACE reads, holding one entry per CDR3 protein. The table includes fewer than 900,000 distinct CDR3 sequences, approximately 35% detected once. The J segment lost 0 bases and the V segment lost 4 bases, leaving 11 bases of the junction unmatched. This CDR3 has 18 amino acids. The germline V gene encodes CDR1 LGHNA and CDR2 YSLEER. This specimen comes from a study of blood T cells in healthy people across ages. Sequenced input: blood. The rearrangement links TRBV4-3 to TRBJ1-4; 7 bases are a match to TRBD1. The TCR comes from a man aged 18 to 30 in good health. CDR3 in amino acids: CASSPGPGQLTTNEKLFF. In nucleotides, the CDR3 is TGCGCCAGCAGCCCTGGCCCGGGACAGCTAACAACTAATGAAAAACTGTTTTTT.